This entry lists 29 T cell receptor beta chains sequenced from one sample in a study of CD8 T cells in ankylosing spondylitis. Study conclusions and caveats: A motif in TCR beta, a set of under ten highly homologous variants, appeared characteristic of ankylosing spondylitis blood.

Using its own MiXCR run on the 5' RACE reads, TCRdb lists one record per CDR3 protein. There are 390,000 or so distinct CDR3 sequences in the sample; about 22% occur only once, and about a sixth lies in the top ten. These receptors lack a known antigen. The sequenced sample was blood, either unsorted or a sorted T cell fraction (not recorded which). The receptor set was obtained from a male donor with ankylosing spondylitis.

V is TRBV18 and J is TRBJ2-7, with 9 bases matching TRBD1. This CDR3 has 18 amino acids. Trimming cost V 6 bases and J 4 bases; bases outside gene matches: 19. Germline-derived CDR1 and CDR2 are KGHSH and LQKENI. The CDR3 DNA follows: TGTGCCAGCTCTGGAACAGGGGGCAACCACCAGTCCTTATACGAGCAGTACTTC. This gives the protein CASSGTGGNHQSLYEQYF.

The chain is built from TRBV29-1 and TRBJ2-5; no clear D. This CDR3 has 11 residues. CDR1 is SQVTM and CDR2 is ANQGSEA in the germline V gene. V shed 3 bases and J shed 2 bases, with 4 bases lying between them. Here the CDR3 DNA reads TGCAGCGTTGAGGGACAAGAGACCCAGTACTTC. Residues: CSVEGQETQYF.

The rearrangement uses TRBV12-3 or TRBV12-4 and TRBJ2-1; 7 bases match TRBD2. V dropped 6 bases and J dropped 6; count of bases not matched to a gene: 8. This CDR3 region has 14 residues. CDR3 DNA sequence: TGTGCCAGCAGGTCGGGGCTAGCGGTCAATGAGCAGTTCTTC. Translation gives CASRSGLAVNEQFF.

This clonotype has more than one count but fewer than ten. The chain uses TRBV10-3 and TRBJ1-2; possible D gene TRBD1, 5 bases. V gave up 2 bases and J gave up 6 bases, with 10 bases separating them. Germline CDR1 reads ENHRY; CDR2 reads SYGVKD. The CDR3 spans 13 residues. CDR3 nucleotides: TGTGCCATCAGTGAGGGCCAGGGTAATGGCTACACCTTC. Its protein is CAISEGQGNGYTF.

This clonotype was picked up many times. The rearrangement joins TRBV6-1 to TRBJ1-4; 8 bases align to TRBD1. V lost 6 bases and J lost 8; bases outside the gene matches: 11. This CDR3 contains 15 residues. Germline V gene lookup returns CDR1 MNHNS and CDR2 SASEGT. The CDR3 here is CASRRNRGFNEKLFF. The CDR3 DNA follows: TGTGCCAGCAGGCGTAACAGGGGGTTTAACGAAAAACTGTTTTTT.

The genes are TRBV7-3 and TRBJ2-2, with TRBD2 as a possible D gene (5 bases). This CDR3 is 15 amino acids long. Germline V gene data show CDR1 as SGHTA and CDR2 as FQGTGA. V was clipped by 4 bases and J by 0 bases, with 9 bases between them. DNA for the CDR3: TGTGCCAGCAGCTCGGGGAAGGCGAACACCGGGGAGCTGTTTTTT. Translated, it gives CASSSGKANTGELFF.

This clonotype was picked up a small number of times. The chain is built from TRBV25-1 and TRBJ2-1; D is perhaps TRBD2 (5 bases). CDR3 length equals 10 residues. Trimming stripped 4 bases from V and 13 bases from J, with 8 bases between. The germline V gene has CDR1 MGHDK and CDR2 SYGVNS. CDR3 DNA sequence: TGTGCCAGCAGTGGGCGGGCCCAGTTCTTC. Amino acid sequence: CASSGRAQFF.

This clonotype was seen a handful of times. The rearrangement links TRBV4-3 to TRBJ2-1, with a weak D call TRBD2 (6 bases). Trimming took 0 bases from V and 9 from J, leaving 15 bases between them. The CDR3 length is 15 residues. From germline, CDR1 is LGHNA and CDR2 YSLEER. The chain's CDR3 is CASSQDFRRGAEQFF. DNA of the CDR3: TGCGCCAGCAGCCAAGACTTCCGGAGGGGCGCTGAGCAGTTCTTC.

The CDR3 DNA sequence: TGCAGCGTTGAAGAACCAACGGAAGGATTCACAGATACGCAGTATTTT. Protein sequence: CSVEEPTEGFTDTQYF. The V gene is TRBV29-1, the J gene TRBJ2-3; D remains ambiguous. This CDR3 is built from 16 residues. The germline V gene has CDR1 SQVTM and CDR2 ANQGSEA. Trimming stripped 0 bases from V and 2 bases from J, with 15 bases between.

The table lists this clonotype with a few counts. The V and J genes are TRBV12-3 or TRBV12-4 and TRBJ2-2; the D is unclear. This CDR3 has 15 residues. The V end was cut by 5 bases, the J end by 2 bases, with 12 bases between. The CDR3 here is CASSPPPKNTGELFF. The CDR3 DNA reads TGTGCCAGCAGTCCCCCCCCCAAAAACACCGGGGAGCTGTTTTTT.

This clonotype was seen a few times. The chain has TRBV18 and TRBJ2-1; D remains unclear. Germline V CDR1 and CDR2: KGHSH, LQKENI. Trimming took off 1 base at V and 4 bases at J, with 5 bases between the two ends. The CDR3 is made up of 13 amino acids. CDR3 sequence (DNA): TGTGCCAGCTCACCACAGCCTTACAATGAGCAGTTCTTC. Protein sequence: CASSPQPYNEQFF.

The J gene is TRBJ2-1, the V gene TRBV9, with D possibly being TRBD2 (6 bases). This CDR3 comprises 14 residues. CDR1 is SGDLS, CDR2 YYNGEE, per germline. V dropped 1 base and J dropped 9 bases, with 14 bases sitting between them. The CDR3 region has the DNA TGTGCCAGCAGCGTACAGCGGGTGGGAGTTGAGCAGTTCTTC. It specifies CASSVQRVGVEQFF.

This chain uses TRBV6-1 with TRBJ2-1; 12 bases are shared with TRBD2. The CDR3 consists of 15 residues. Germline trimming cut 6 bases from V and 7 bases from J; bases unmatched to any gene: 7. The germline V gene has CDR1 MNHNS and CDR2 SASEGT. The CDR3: CASRPLAGGGNEQFF. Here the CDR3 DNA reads TGTGCCAGCAGACCACTAGCGGGAGGTGGAAATGAGCAGTTCTTC.

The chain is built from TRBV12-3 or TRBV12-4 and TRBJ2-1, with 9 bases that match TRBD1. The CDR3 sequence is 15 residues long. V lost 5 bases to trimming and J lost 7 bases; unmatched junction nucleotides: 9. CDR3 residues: CASSLQGAPWNEQFF. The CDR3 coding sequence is TGTGCCAGCAGTCTACAGGGGGCCCCATGGAATGAGCAGTTCTTC.

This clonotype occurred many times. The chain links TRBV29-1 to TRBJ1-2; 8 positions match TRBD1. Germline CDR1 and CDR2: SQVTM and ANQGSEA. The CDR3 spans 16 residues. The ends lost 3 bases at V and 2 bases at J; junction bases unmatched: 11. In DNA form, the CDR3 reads TGCAGCGTTGATAAGACAGGGGCAACGTCGAACTATGGCTACACCTTC. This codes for CSVDKTGATSNYGYTF.

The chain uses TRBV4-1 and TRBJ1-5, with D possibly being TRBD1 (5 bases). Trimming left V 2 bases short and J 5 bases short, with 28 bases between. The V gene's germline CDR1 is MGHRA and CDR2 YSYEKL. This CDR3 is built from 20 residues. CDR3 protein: CASSQRRAQGGRAGYQPQHF. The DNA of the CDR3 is TGCGCCAGCAGCCAAAGGAGGGCTCAAGGAGGCAGGGCAGGTTATCAGCCCCAGCATTTT.

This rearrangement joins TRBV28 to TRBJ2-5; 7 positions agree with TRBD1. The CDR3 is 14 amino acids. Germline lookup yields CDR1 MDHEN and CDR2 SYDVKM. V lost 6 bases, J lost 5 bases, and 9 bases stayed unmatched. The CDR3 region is CASSRQGPWETQYF. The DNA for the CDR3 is TGTGCCAGCAGCCGACAGGGACCATGGGAGACCCAGTACTTC.

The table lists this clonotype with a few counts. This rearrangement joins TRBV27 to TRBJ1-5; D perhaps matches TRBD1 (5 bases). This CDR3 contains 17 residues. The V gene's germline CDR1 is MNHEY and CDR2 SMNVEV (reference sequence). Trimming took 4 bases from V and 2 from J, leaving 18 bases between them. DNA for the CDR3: TGTGCCAGCAGTTACCTATCCGCTCTACAGGGCAATCAGCCCCAGCATTTT. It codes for CASSYLSALQGNQPQHF.

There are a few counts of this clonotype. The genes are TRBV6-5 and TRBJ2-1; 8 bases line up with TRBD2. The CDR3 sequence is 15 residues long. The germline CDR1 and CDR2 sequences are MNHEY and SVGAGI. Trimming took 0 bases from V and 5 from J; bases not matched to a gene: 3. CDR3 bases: TGTGCCAGCAGTTACTCAGGTAGCGGGGACAATGAGCAGTTCTTC. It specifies CASSYSGSGDNEQFF.

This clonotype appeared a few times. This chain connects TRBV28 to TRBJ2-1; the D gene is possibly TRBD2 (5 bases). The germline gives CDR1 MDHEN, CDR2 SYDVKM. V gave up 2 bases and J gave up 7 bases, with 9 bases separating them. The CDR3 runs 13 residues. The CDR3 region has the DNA TGTGCCAGCAGTTTAGGGCAGCGGAATGAGCAGTTCTTC. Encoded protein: CASSLGQRNEQFF.

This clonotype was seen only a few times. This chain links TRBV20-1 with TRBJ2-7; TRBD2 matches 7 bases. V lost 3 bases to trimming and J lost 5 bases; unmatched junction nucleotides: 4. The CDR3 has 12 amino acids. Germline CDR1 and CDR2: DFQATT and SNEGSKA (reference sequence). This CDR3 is CSARDLADEQYF. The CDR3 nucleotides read TGCAGTGCTAGGGACCTAGCGGACGAGCAGTACTTC.

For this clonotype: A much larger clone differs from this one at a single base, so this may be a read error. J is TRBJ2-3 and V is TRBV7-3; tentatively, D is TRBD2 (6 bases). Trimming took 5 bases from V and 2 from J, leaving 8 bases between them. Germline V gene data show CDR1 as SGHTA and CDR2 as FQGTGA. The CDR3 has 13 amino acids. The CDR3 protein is CASSGDFTDTQYF. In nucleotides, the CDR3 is TGTGCCAGCAGCGGGGACTTCACAGATACGCAGTATTTT.

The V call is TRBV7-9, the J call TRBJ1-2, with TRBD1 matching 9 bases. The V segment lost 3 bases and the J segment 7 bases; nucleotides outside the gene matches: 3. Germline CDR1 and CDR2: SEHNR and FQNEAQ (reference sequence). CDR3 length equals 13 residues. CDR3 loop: CASSLNRGLGYTF. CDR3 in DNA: TGTGCCAGCAGCTTGAACAGGGGGCTTGGCTACACCTTC.

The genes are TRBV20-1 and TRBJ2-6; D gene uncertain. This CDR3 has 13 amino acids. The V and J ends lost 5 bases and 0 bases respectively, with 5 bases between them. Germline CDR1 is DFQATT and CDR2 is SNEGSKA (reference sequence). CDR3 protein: CSAVLSGANVLTF. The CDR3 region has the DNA TGCAGTGCTGTCCTCTCTGGGGCCAACGTCCTGACTTTC.

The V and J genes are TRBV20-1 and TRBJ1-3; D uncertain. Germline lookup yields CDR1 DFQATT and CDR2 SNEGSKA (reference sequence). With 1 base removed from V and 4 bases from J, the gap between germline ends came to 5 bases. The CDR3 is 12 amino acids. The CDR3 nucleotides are TGCAGTGCTAGAGGAATCGGAAACACCATATATTTT. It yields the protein CSARGIGNTIYF.

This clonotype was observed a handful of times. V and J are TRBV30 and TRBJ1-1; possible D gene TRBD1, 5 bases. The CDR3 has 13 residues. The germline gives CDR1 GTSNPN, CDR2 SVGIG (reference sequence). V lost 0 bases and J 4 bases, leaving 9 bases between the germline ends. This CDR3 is CAWSVQGPTEAFF. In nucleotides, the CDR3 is TGTGCCTGGAGTGTCCAGGGACCCACTGAAGCTTTCTTT.

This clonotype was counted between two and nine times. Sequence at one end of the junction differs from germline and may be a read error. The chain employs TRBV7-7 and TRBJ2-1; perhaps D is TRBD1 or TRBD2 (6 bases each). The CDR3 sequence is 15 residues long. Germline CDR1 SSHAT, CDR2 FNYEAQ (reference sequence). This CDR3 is CASSFGGGEYNEQFF. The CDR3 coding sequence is TGTGCTAGCAGCTTCGGAGGGGGAGAATACAATGAGCAGTTCTTC.

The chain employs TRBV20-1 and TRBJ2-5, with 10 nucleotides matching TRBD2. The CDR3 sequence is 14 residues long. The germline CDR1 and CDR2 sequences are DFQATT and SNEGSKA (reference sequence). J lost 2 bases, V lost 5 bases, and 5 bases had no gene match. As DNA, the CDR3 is TGCAGTGCTCCTCCGGGACTAGCGCAAGAGACCCAGTACTTC. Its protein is CSAPPGLAQETQYF.

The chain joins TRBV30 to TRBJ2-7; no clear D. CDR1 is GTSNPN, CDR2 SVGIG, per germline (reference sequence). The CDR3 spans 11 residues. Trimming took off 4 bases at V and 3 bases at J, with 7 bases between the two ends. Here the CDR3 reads CAWTFNYEQYF. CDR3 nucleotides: TGTGCCTGGACCTTTAACTACGAGCAGTACTTC. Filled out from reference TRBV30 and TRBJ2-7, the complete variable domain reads SQTIHQWPATLVQPVGSPLSLECTVEGTSNPNLYWYRQAAGRGLQLLFYSVGIGQISSEVPQNLSASRPQDRQFILSSKKLLLSDSGFYLCAWTFNYEQYFGPGTRLTVT.